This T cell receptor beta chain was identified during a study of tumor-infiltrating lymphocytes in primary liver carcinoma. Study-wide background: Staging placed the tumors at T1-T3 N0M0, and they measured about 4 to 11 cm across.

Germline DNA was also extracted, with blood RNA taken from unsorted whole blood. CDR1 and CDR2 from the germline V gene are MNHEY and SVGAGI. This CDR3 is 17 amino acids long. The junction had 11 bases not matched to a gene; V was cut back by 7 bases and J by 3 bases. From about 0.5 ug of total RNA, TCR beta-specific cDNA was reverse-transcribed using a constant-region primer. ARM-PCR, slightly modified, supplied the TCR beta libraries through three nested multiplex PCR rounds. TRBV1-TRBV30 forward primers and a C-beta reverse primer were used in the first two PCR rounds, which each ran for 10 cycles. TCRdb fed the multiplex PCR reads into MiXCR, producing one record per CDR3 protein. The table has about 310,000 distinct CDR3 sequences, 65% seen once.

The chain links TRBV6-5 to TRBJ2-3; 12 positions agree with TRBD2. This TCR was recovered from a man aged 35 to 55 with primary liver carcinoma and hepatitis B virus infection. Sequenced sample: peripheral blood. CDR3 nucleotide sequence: TGTGCCAGCAAGGCGACTAGCGGGGGCCAGGGTACAGATACGCAGTATTTT. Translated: CASKATSGGQGTDTQYF.